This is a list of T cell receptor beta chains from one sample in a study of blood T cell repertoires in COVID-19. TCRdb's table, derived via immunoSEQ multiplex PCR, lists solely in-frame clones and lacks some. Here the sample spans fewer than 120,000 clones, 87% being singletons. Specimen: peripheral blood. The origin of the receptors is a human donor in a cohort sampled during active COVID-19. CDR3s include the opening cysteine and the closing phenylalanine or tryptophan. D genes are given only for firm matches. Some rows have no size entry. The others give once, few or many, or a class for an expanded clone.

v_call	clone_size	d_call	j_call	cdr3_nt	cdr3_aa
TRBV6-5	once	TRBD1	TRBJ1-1	TGTGCCAGCAGAGGACAGGAATTCAACACTGAAGCTTTCTTT	CASRGQEFNTEAFF
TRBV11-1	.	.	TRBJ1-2	TGTGCCAGCAGCTTCGACAGCAACTATGGCTACACCTTC	CASSFDSNYGYTF
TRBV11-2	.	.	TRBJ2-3	TGTGCCAGCAGCTCTCACGGGGGAAACACAGATACGCAGTATTTT	CASSSHGGNTDTQYF
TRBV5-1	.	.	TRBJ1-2	TGCGCCAGCAGCTCGACAGAGAACTATGGCTACACCTTC	CASSSTENYGYTF
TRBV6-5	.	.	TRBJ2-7	TGTGCCAGCAGTTACTCGGGACACCAAACCTACGAGCAGTACTTC	CASSYSGHQTYEQYF
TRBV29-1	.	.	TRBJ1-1	TGCAGCGTTGAAAGGGGGAACACTGAAGCTTTCTTT	CSVERGNTEAFF
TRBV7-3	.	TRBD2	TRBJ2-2	TGTGCCAGCAGCTTCGGAGCTAGCGGGAGCACCGGGGAGCTGTTTTTT	CASSFGASGSTGELFF
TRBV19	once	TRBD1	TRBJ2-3	TGTGCCAGTAGAATAGGGGGCTCTTTCGTTGATACGCAGTATTTT	CASRIGGSFVDTQYF
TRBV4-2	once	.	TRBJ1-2	TGTGCCAGCTATACCGGCCAGGGTGGCTACACCTTC	CASYTGQGGYTF
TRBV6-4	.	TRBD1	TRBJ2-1	TGTGCCAGCAGCGAACAGGGGTCTCCCTACAATGAGCAGTTCTTC	CASSEQGSPYNEQFF
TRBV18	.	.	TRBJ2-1	TGTGCCAGCTCGCGTCAGACTAGTGGGAGCTCCTACAATGAGCAGTTCTTC	CASSRQTSGSSYNEQFF
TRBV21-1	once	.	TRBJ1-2	TGTGCCAGCAGCAAAGGTTGGGGGGTGGACTATGGCTACACCTTC	CASSKGWGVDYGYTF
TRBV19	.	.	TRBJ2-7	TGTGCCAGTAGTACCAACAGGGTCTCCTACGAGCAGTACTTC	CASSTNRVSYEQYF
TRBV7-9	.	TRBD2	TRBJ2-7	TGTGCCAGCAGCTTAGGAAGCGGGAGTTACGAGCAGTACTTC	CASSLGSGSYEQYF
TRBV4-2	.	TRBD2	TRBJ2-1	TGTGCCAGCAGCCCCCGCATCCTAGCGGGGGCAAACAATGAGCAGTTCTTC	CASSPRILAGANNEQFF
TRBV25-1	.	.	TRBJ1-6	TGTGCCAGCAGTGAATCTGGGAGAAATTCACCCCTCCACTTT	CASSESGRNSPLHF
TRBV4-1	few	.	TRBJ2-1	TGCGCCAGCAGCCAAGCGGGGGTCGCCTACAATGAGCAGTTCTTC	CASSQAGVAYNEQFF
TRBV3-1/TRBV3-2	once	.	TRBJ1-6	TGTGCCAGCAGCTTAAAACCGGGACCAGGGGATTCACCCCTCCACTTT	CASSLKPGPGDSPLHF
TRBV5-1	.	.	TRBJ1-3	TGCGCCAGCAGCTTGGAAGCCAGGCCCTCTGGAAACACCATATATTTT	CASSLEARPSGNTIYF
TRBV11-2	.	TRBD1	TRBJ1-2	TGTGCCAGCAGCACAACCGGGACAGCCTCTAACTATGGCTACACCTTC	CASSTTGTASNYGYTF
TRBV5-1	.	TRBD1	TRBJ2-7	TGCGCCAGCAGGCCCGGGACAGGTTTCGAGCAGTACTTC	CASRPGTGFEQYF
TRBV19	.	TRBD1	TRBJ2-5	TGTGCCAGTAGTGTACCGGGACAGGGTGAGACCCAGTACTTC	CASSVPGQGETQYF
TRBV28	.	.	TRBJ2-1	TGTGCCAGCAGTTTCCCTATCTTGGGGAGGGGGTTCGGCAATGAGCAGTTCTTC	CASSFPILGRGFGNEQFF
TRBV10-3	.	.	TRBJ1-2	TGTGCCATCAGTCAGGGGTCTAACTATGGCTACACCTTC	CAISQGSNYGYTF
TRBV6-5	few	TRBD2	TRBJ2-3	TGTGCCAGCAGTTACGGGGGCGGGAGGGGCTCAGATACGCAGTATTTT	CASSYGGGRGSDTQYF
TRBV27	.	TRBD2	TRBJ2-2	TGTGCCAGCAGTTTCCGTGCGGGAGCCACTAACAGAAACACCGGGGAGCTGTTTTTT	CASSFRAGATNRNTGELFF
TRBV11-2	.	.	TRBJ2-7	TGTGCCAGCAGCTCGACACGTACAGGGATCTACGAGCAGTACTTC	CASSSTRTGIYEQYF
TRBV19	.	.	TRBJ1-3	TGTGCCAGTAGCCGAAAAGGGGTGGCTGGAAACACCATATATTTT	CASSRKGVAGNTIYF
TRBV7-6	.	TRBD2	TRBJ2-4	TGTGCCAGCAGCTTACAACCTAGCGGCGCCAAAAACATTCAGTACTTC	CASSLQPSGAKNIQYF
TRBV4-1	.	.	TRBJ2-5	TGCGCCAGCAGCCAAGATAGGGGGGGACAAGAGACCCAGTACTTC	CASSQDRGGQETQYF
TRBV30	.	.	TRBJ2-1	TGTGCCTGGAGACAGGGGGCTTATGCCGGGAGGGAATTCTTC	CAWRQGAYAGREFF
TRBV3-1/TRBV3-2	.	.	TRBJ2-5	TGTGCCAGCAGCTCGGTCCTTGAGACCCAGTACTTC	CASSSVLETQYF
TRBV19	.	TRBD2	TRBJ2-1	TGTGCCAGTAACGTAGCGGGAGGGCCATCTTCCCAGTTCTTC	CASNVAGGPSSQFF
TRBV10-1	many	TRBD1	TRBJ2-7	TGCGCCAGCAGTGGAACAGGGGAGCTTCAGTACTTC	CASSGTGELQYF
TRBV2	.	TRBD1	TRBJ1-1	TGTGCCAGCAGGGACAGGGGGCAATTCACTGAAGCTTTCTTT	CASRDRGQFTEAFF
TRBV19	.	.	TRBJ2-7	TGTGCCAGTAGTAGCGGGACAGTTCAGTACTTC	CASSSGTVQYF
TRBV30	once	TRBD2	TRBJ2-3	TGTGCCTGGAGGCCGGGACTAGCGGGATCAGATACGCAGTATTTT	CAWRPGLAGSDTQYF
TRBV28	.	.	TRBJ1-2	TGTGCCAGCACCGCGGGACGGATCTATGGCTACACCTTC	CASTAGRIYGYTF
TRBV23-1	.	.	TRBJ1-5	TGCGCCAGCAGTCGCACTTATAGCAATCAGCCCCAGCATTTT	CASSRTYSNQPQHF
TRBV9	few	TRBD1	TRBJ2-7	TGTGCCAGCAGCTTCGGGACAGGAAGATACGAGCAGTACTTC	CASSFGTGRYEQYF
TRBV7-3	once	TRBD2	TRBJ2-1	TGTGCCAGCAGCTTAACGTTTGGTAGCGGGAGAGTCACCTACAATGAGCAGTTCTTC	CASSLTFGSGRVTYNEQFF
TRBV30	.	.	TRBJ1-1	TGTGCCTGGAGTCTGGGGGCCAAGAACACTGAAGCTTTCTTT	CAWSLGAKNTEAFF
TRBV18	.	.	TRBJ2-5	TGTGCCAGCTCACCCCCACAAGAGACCCAGTACTTC	CASSPPQETQYF
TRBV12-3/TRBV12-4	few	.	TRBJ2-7	TGTGCCAGCAGCATTGACTCGGGCGAGCAGTACTTC	CASSIDSGEQYF
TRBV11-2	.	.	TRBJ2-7	TGTGCCAGCAGCCTCCGCCCGGACAGAAGAGCAAAGTACTTC	CASSLRPDRRAKYF
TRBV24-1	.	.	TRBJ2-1	TGTGCCACCAGTGATCCCGGACAGTGGCACAATGAGCAGTTCTTC	CATSDPGQWHNEQFF
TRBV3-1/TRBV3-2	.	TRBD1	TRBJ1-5	TGTGCCAGCAGCCCCGGACAGGGGTCCAATCAGCCCCAGCATTTT	CASSPGQGSNQPQHF
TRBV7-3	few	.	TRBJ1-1	TGTGCCAGCAGCTTGGGACTGATGAACACTGAAGCTTTCTTT	CASSLGLMNTEAFF
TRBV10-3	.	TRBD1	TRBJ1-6	TGTGCCAGCGGGACCGGGACAGGGTTATCACCCCTCCACTTT	CASGTGTGLSPLHF
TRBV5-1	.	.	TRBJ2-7	TGCGCCAGTGGGATCGGGGGTCAGCGCTACGAGCAGTACTTC	CASGIGGQRYEQYF
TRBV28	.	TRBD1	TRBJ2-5	TGTGCCAGCAGTTCCAGGGACAGGGGGTGGGAGACCCAGTACTTC	CASSSRDRGWETQYF
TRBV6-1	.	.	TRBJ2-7	TGTGCCAGCAGTGCCTCCGGGCAGGGATACACCTACGAGCAGTACTTC	CASSASGQGYTYEQYF
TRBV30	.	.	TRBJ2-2	TGTGCCTGGAGTGGGTCGCTGTGGGGGCTTAGCACCGGGGAGCTGTTTTTT	CAWSGSLWGLSTGELFF